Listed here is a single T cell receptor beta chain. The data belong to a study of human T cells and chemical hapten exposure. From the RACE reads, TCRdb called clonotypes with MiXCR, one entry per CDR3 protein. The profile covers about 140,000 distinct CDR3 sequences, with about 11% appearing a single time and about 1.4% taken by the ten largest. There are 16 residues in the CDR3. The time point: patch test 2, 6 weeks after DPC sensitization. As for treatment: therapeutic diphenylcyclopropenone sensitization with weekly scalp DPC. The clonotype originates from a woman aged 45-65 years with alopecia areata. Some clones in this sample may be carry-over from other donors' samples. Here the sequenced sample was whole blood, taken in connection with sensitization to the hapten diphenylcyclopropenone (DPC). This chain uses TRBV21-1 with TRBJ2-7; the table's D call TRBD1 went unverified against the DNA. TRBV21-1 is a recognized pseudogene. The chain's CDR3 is CASSKAWGHPHYEQYF. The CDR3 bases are TGTGCCAGCAGCAAAGCGTGGGGGCATCCTCACTACGAGCAGTACTTC.